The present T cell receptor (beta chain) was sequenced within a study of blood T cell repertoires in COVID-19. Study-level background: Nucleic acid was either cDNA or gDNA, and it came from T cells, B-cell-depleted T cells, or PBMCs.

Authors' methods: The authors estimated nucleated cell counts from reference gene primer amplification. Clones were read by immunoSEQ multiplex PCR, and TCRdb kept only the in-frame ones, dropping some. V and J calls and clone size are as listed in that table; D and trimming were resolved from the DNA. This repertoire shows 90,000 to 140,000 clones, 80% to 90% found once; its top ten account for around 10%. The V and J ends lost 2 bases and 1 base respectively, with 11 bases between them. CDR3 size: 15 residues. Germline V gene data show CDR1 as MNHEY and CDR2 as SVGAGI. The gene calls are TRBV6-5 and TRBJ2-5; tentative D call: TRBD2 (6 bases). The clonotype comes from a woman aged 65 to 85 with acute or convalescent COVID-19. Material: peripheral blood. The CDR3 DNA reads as TGTGCCAGCAGTTACACTACTAGCCCCCAAGAGACCCAGTACTTC. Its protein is CASSYTTSPQETQYF.